This T cell receptor beta chain was profiled in a study of blood T cell repertoires in COVID-19 (dated by TCRdb to 2019 to 2021). With regard to the full study: Samples from collaborators originated in the United States, Italy and Spain and spanned both the acute and convalescent phases of COVID-19. The prospective study material was composed of cDNA or gDNA derived from T cells, B-cell-depleted T cells, or PBMCs. The dataset comprised deeply sampled blood TCRbeta repertoires from subjects exposed to, actively infected with, or recovered from COVID-19. The repertoires were released in a freely available public database intended as a resource for research on the immune response to SARS-CoV-2. Where HLA class I and class II types were available, the types were taken from metadata supplied by the sample provider, not from assay-based typing. A de-identified subject ID, COVID-19 status, age in years and sex were almost always included in the sample metadata. Samples came from the ongoing ImmuneRACE study (first 160 participants) plus 1,254 subjects from 6 global collaborators.

Concerning this clone itself: Its antigen is not yet known. No clone much larger than this one lies a single base away; base qualities are absent.

What the research found in general, with its limitations: Clinical and demographic metadata were provided uncurated, with the amount varying by source and participant.

TCRbeta CDR3 regions were amplified from genomic DNA using the immunoSEQ Assay, a bias-controlled multiplex PCR. In the paper's pipeline: Nucleated cell counts per sample were estimated from amplification of reference gene primers within the assay. To quantify the absolute abundance of each unique TCRbeta CDR3 rearrangement, sequence reads were collapsed and filtered. Productive Simpson clonality was computed per sample as the square root of Simpson's diversity index over productive rearrangements. Here the immuneACCESS table is served through TCRdb, limited to in-frame sequences with V and J called. Missing clones are a known gap in these copies; in checked studies unresolved V genes cover under half, and the rest lacks a known reason. That table furnishes V, J and clone size, whereas the DNA furnished D and trimming. For this sample the table gives tens of thousands of clones, of which about 83% were detected only once. Of the sample, under 15% is held by the ten largest clones.

Each collaborating institution followed its own protocols to collect whole blood in K2EDTA tubes. For TCRbeta analysis, collaborators shipped samples in one of three forms: frozen whole blood, isolated PBMCs, or DNA extracted from either of those sample types. The receptor comes from a human donor in a cohort sampled during active COVID-19. Sequencing input: peripheral blood.

CDR3 loop: CAWYPGQVTDTQYF. The bases are TGTGCCTGGTACCCAGGGCAGGTCACAGATACGCAGTATTTT. The rearrangement joined TRBV30 to TRBJ2-3; the D gene is perhaps TRBD1, from 5 matching bases. The germline ends are 14 bases apart after V is trimmed by 5 bases and J by 2 bases. CDR1 is given as GTSNPN and CDR2 as SVGIG, both from the germline V gene (reference sequence). The CDR3 covers 14 residues, taking in both the cysteine and the phenylalanine. The CDR3 DNA has 42 bases and is translated from base 1.